A single sample is the source of the 15 T cell receptor beta chains below, sequenced in a study of blood T cell repertoires in COVID-19. This table comes from immunoSEQ multiplex PCR, and its TCRdb copy is limited to in-frame clones, with some not included. The data show under 150,000 clones, roughly 88% seen once. The sample taken for sequencing was peripheral blood. The receptor set was obtained from a man aged 45 to 65 with acute or convalescent COVID-19.

The chain has TRBV7-2 and TRBJ2-1, with 7 positions matching TRBD2. CDR1 and CDR2 from the germline V gene are SGHTA and FQGNSA. This CDR3 comprises 15 residues. The ends lost 2 bases at V and 7 bases at J; junction bases unmatched: 8. The CDR3 DNA is TGTGCCAGCAGCTTAAAGGCGGGAGCCCTGAATGAGCAGTTCTTC. Translation: CASSLKAGALNEQFF.

This sequence joins TRBV27 and TRBJ2-1, with TRBD2 as a possible D gene (6 bases). The CDR3 runs to 15 residues. Trimming removed 2 bases from V and 1 base from J, with 9 bases in between. CDR1 and CDR2 from the germline V gene are MNHEY and SMNVEV (reference sequence). The CDR3 region is CASSLAGRSYNEQFF. The CDR3 nucleotides are TGTGCCAGCAGTTTAGCGGGGAGATCCTACAATGAGCAGTTCTTC.

This clone was detected only once. CDR3 amino acids: CASSQDPTGGLQYF. The CDR3 DNA reads TGCGCCAGCAGCCAAGATCCAACGGGAGGGCTTCAGTACTTC. V usage is TRBV4-1 and J usage is TRBJ2-4, with TRBD2 matching over 8 bases. The CDR3 covers 14 residues. Germline V lookup: CDR1 MGHRA, CDR2 YSYEKL. With 0 bases clipped from V and 11 bases from J, the junction kept 6 bases outside the gene matches.

The V call is TRBV5-1, the J call TRBJ2-5; maybe TRBD2 (6 bases). This CDR3 contains 15 residues. Deletions cut 3 bases from V and 4 bases from J, with 16 bases between. Looked up from germline, CDR1 is SGHRS and CDR2 is YFSETQ. CDR3 loop: CASSSGRAGLETQYF. The CDR3 coding sequence is TGCGCCAGCAGCTCCGGGAGAGCTGGGTTAGAGACCCAGTACTTC.

The chain employs TRBV5-3 and TRBJ1-4; D remains unclear. TRBV5-3 counts as an open reading frame of uncertain function. The CDR3 sequence is 17 residues long. The V gene lost 0 bases and the J gene lost 0 bases, with 12 bases spanning the gap. The CDR3 coding sequence is TGTGCCAGAAGCTTGGAAGTCAGTATCGCAACTAATGAAAAACTGTTTTTT. This codes for CARSLEVSIATNEKLFF.

The chain uses TRBV5-1 and TRBJ2-7; 12 bases fit TRBD1. The CDR3 sequence is 14 residues long. Germline CDR1 SGHRS, CDR2 YFSETQ. With 4 bases clipped from V and 12 bases from J, the junction kept 11 bases outside the gene matches. The CDR3 loop reads CASSPGTGGLIRYF. The CDR3 DNA follows: TGCGCCAGCAGCCCCGGGACAGGGGGCCTTATCCGGTACTTC.

The chain recombines TRBV7-2 with TRBJ2-3; TRBD2 matches at 12 bases. This CDR3 spans 15 amino acids. J lost 3 bases, V lost 2 bases, and 0 bases had no gene match. Germline CDR1 is SGHTA and CDR2 is FQGNSA. The CDR3 region is CASSLLAGGTDTQYF. As DNA, the CDR3 is TGTGCCAGCAGCTTACTAGCGGGAGGGACAGATACGCAGTATTTT. Drawing the rest from reference TRBV7-2 and TRBJ2-3, the complete variable domain is GAGVSQSPSNKVTEKGKDVELRCDPISGHTALYWYRQSLGQGLEFLIYFQGNSAPDKSGLPSDRFSAERTGGSVSTLTIQRTQQEDSAVYLCASSLLAGGTDTQYFGPGTRLTVL.

V gene TRBV11-2 combines with J gene TRBJ2-2; 9 bases map to TRBD2. V was clipped by 8 bases and J by 4 bases; unmatched bases: 11. Germline loops: CDR1 SGHAT, CDR2 FQNNGV. The CDR3 is 16 residues long. The CDR3 is CASGSPAGGSTGELFF. CDR3 in DNA: TGTGCCAGCGGGTCCCCAGCGGGAGGTAGCACCGGGGAGCTGTTTTTT.

The chain combines TRBV23-1 with TRBJ1-2; D is possibly TRBD1 (5 bases). TRBV23-1 counts as an open reading frame of uncertain function. The V end lost 0 bases, the J end lost 7 bases, and 15 bases lay between the germline ends. This CDR3 is built from 15 residues. CDR3 coding DNA: TGCGCCAGCAGTCAATCTTTTTGGGGCTTGGCTGGCTACACCTTC. Its protein product is CASSQSFWGLAGYTF.

As DNA, the CDR3 is TGTGCCAGCAGCCAATGGGCGGGAGCAGACAATGAGCAGTTCTTC. It specifies CASSQWAGADNEQFF. The V gene is TRBV14, the J gene TRBJ2-1; TRBD2 aligns across 7 bases. The J segment lost 5 bases and the V segment lost 2 bases, leaving 6 bases of the junction unmatched. Germline V gene lookup returns CDR1 SGHDN and CDR2 FVKESK. This CDR3 comprises 15 residues. The whole variable domain, filled in from reference TRBV14 and TRBJ2-1, reads EAGVTQFPSHSVIEKGQTVTLRCDPISGHDNLYWYRRVMGKEIKFLLHFVKESKQDESGMPNNRFLAERTGGTYSTLKVQPAELEDSGVYFCASSQWAGADNEQFFGPGTRLTVL.

This chain links TRBV12-5 with TRBJ2-3; D might be TRBD1 (6 bases). The CDR3 length is 14 residues. Germline lookup yields CDR1 LGHNT and CDR2 FRNRAP. Trimming removed 3 bases from V and 6 bases from J, with 13 bases in between. The CDR3 bases are TGTGCTAGTGGTTTCCCCCCAGGGGCGGATACGCAGTATTTT. Its protein is CASGFPPGADTQYF.

The V gene is TRBV14, the J gene TRBJ2-7; 12 nucleotides agree with TRBD1. This CDR3 is 16 amino acids long. V lost 3 bases to trimming and J lost 4 bases; unmatched junction nucleotides: 7. Germline loops: CDR1 SGHDN, CDR2 FVKESK. The CDR3 here is CASSQTGTGGAYEQYF. CDR3 sequence (DNA): TGTGCCAGCAGCCAGACCGGGACAGGGGGCGCTTACGAGCAGTACTTC.

With respect to this clone: Sequence at one end of the junction differs from germline and may be a read error. The CDR3 here is CASRWTAGYSYTF. In DNA, the CDR3 is TGTGCCAGCAGGTGGACAGCCGGCTATAGCTACACCTTC. The chain is built from TRBV27 and TRBJ1-2; D is possibly TRBD1 (6 bases). This CDR3 has 13 amino acids. Per the germline V gene, CDR1 is MNHEY and CDR2 is SMNVEV (reference sequence).

The chain has TRBV12-3 or TRBV12-4 and TRBJ1-3, with 7 bases matching TRBD1. This CDR3 region has 13 residues. The V and J ends lost 8 bases and 2 bases, in that order; junction bases with no gene match: 3. The CDR3 reads CASGRGPGNTIYF. The CDR3, as DNA: TGTGCCAGCGGAAGGGGGCCTGGAAACACCATATATTTT.

The gene calls are TRBV5-6 and TRBJ2-1; tentatively, D is TRBD1 (6 bases). The germline V gene encodes CDR1 SGHDT and CDR2 YYEEEE. This CDR3 spans 16 amino acids. V gave up 4 bases and J gave up 0 bases, with 14 bases separating them. CDR3 loop: CASSRDTLSSYNEQFF. The CDR3 region has the DNA TGTGCCAGCAGCCGGGACACATTGAGCTCCTACAATGAGCAGTTCTTC.